This is a list of T cell receptor beta chains from one sample in a study of metastatic and nonmetastatic thyroid tumors. TCRdb reassembled clones from the PCR reads with MiXCR. The top ten clones hold 7.5% of a sample with some 17,000 clones, 20% to 25% of them seen once. Sequenced material: adjacent normal tissue. These receptors were collected from a female donor with papillary thyroid cancer or a benign thyroid nodule (not recorded which). Some clones in this sample may be carry-over from other donors' samples. Both conserved end residues are part of each CDR3. The D gene is left open where the match is weak. Some rows mark clone size as missing; the rest say once, few, many or name a class of expanded clone.

TRBD2	TRBV24-1	medium-sized	TRBJ2-1	TGTGCCACCAGTGATCGACTAGCAACCACTCACAATGAGCAGTTCTTC	CATSDRLATTHNEQFF
TRBD2	TRBV6-1	few	TRBJ2-1	TGTGCCAGCAGCGTTCTAGCGGGAACTTACAATGAGCAGTTCTTC	CASSVLAGTYNEQFF
NA	TRBV30	many	TRBJ2-3	TGTGCCTGGAGTGTACCCCCTGGATCTAGCACAGATACGCAGTATTTT	CAWSVPPGSSTDTQYF
NA	TRBV20-1	NA	TRBJ2-2	TGCAGTGCGGGCAGGGCGAACACCGGGGAGCTGTTTTTT	CSAGRANTGELFF
NA	TRBV6-4	medium-sized	TRBJ1-5	TGTGCCAGCAGTGAGGGTAGCAATCAGCCCCAGCATTTT	CASSEGSNQPQHF
NA	TRBV24-1	few	TRBJ2-7	TGTGCCACCAGTGATACCAGGAGCTCCTACGAGCAGTACTTC	CATSDTRSSYEQYF
NA	TRBV28	medium-sized	TRBJ2-7	TGTGCCAGCAGTTTAGGGGACATCGCCTGGTACTTC	CASSLGDIAWYF
NA	TRBV5-4	many	TRBJ1-6	TGTGCCAGCAGCTTGTCAGCGAGGGTTAATTCACCCCTCCACTTT	CASSLSARVNSPLHF
NA	TRBV30	many	TRBJ2-7	TGTGCCTGGACCGACGGCCGCACCTACGAGCAGTACTTC	CAWTDGRTYEQYF
NA	TRBV6-2/TRBV6-3	medium-sized	TRBJ1-2	TGTGCCAGCAGTTACACAGGGTCGTATGGCTACACCTTC	CASSYTGSYGYTF
TRBD1	TRBV2	medium-sized	TRBJ1-5	TGTGCCAGCAGTAACCGGGACAGGCCTCAGCCCCAGCATTTT	CASSNRDRPQPQHF
TRBD1	TRBV28	few	TRBJ1-5	TGTGCCAGCAGACAGGGGGCGGATCAGCCCCAGCATTTT	CASRQGADQPQHF
NA	TRBV20-1	NA	TRBJ1-2	TGCAGTGCTAGTAATCGACAGAGTAACTATGGCTACACCTTC	CSASNRQSNYGYTF
NA	TRBV7-3	few	TRBJ2-1	TGTGCCAGCAGGAAAGGGGGGGCGAATGAGCAGTTCTTC	CASRKGGANEQFF
NA	TRBV18	many	TRBJ2-5	TGTGCCAGTCAGACAGGCCCGGGGACCCAAGAGACCCAGTACTTC	CASQTGPGTQETQYF
NA	TRBV24-1	few	TRBJ2-1	TGTGCCACCAGTGATTCAGCCAGCGGAGCCTACAATGAGCAGTTCTTC	CATSDSASGAYNEQFF
NA	TRBV6-2/TRBV6-3	NA	TRBJ2-3	TGTCCCAGCATTTACGGGCCCGACTTGTATACGGAGTATTTT	CPSIYGPDLYTEYF
NA	TRBV20-1	NA	TRBJ1-1	TGCAGTGCTAGAGATTCGTTCCAGCGTAACGCTGAAGCTTTCTTT	CSARDSFQRNAEAFF
NA	TRBV7-3	many	TRBJ1-6	TGTGCCAGCAGCTTAACCGGGGTGGAGAATTCACCCCTCCACTTT	CASSLTGVENSPLHF
TRBD2	TRBV20-1	NA	TRBJ2-7	TGCAATGCTAGAGGGCTAGCGGAAGTTGAAGCATACGAGCAGTACTTC	CNARGLAEVEAYEQYF
TRBD2	TRBV7-8	many	TRBJ2-1	TGTGCCAGCAGCTTAGGCTCCGGGACTAGGGGCAATGAGCAGTTCTTC	CASSLGSGTRGNEQFF
TRBD2	TRBV15	medium-sized	TRBJ2-7	TGTGCCACCAGCAGGCCGGGACTAGTCTACGAGCAGTACTTC	CATSRPGLVYEQYF
TRBD1	TRBV28	few	TRBJ1-6	TGTGCCAGCAGTTCTCCGACAGGGAGTTATTCACCCCTCCACTTT	CASSSPTGSYSPLHF
NA	TRBV20-1	NA	TRBJ2-3	TGCAGTGCTAGAGCTCCCCCCGGGTGCGGGAATACTTCTATCACAGATACGCAGTATTTT	CSARAPPGCGNTSITDTQYF
TRBD2	TRBV7-8	NA	TRBJ2-1	TGCGCCAGCAGCTTAGCGGGACTACGGAATGAGCAGTTCTTC	CASSLAGLRNEQFF
TRBD2	TRBV19	many	TRBJ2-7	TGTGCCAGTAGCCAATCTAGCGGGAGGGCCAATTCCTACGAGCAGTACTTC	CASSQSSGRANSYEQYF
NA	TRBV5-1	few	TRBJ2-3	TGCGCCAGCACCCGTGGGCAGGGCACAGATACGCAGTATTTT	CASTRGQGTDTQYF
NA	TRBV27	NA	TRBJ2-1	TGTGCCAGCAGTTTTTACCCAGGGTGTAATAATGAGCAGTTCTTC	CASSFYPGCNNEQFF
NA	TRBV5-6	NA	TRBJ2-1	TGTGCCAGCAGCTTGGGGCCCCAGGATGAGCAGTTCTTC	CASSLGPQDEQFF
TRBD1	TRBV28	medium-sized	TRBJ2-4	TGTGCCAGCAGTTTATCCCTAGGGGGCATCGGCATTCAGTACTTC	CASSLSLGGIGIQYF
TRBD2	TRBV7-3	many	TRBJ2-2	TGTGCCAGCAGCTTAGGGCGCGGGAGAGCCGGGGAGCTGTTTTTT	CASSLGRGRAGELFF
NA	TRBV5-1	NA	TRBJ2-1	TGCGCCAGCAGCTTGGGAGTGACAGGTTTAATGGATGAGCAGTTCTTC	CASSLGVTGLMDEQFF